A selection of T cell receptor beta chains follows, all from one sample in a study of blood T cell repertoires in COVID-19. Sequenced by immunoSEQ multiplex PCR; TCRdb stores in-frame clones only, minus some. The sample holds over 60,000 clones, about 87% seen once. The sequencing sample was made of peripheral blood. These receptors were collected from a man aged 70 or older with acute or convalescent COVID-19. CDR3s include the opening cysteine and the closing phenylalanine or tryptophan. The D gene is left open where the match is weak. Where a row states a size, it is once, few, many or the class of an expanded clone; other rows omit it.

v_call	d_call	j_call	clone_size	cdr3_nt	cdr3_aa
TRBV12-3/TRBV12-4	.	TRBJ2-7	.	TGTGCCAGCAGTTCCCGGAGGGAGCAGTACTTC	CASSSRREQYF
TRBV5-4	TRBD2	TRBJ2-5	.	TGTGCCAGCAGCTTACCAGCGGGAGGAACAGAGACCCAGTACTTC	CASSLPAGGTETQYF
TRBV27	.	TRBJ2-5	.	TGTGCCAGCAGAAGATACAGGAGCCAAGAGACCCAGTACTTC	CASRRYRSQETQYF
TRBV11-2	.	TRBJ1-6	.	TGTGCCAGCAGCTTAGTGGCGGGTCGTAATTCACCCCTCCACTTT	CASSLVAGRNSPLHF
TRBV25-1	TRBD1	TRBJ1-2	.	TGTGCCAGCAGTGACGGACAGGTCTATGGCTACACCTTC	CASSDGQVYGYTF
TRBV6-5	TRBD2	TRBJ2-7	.	TGTGCCAGCAGAGGAAGCGGGAGGGAGGAGCAGTACTTC	CASRGSGREEQYF
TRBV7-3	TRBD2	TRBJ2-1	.	TGTGCCAGCAGCTTAATTACTAGCGGCCGAGAGCAGTTCTTC	CASSLITSGREQFF
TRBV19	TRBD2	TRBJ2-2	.	TGTGCCAGTATAAAGCGGGGGCTAGACACCGGGGAGCTGTTTTTT	CASIKRGLDTGELFF
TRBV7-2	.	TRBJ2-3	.	TGTGCCAGCAGCTTCACCCGGAGCACAAATACGCAGTATTTT	CASSFTRSTNTQYF
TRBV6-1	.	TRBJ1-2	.	TGTGCCAGCAGTGAAAGACAGACCGGCTATGGCTACACCTTC	CASSERQTGYGYTF
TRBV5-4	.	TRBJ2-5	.	TGTGCCAGCAGCTTGGAATACACGACAGGTCAAGAGACCCAGTACTTC	CASSLEYTTGQETQYF
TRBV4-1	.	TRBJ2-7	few	TGCGCCAGCAGCCAAGAAGGCGGGGGCTATAGCTCCTACGAGCAGTACTTC	CASSQEGGGYSSYEQYF
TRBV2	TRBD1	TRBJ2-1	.	TGTGCCAGCGCCCGACAGGGGACGACTGATGAGCAGTTCTTC	CASARQGTTDEQFF
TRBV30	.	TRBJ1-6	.	TGTGCCTGGACCCAGGAAAGCTCCTATAATTCACCCCTCCACTTT	CAWTQESSYNSPLHF
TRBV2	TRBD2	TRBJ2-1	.	TGTGCCAGCAGCCCTAGCGGGAACTCCTACAATGAGCAGTTCTTC	CASSPSGNSYNEQFF
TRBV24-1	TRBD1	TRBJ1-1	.	TGTGCCACCAGTGATTTGCAGGGGGACACTGAAGCTTTCTTT	CATSDLQGDTEAFF
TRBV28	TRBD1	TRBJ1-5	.	TGTGCCAGCAGGCTGGGACAGGGGGGGCATCAGCCCCAGCATTTT	CASRLGQGGHQPQHF
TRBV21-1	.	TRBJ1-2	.	TGTGCCAGCACCGACCTACAGGGGAAGAATGGCTACACCTTC	CASTDLQGKNGYTF
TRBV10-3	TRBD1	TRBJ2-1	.	TGTGCCATCACCGGACAGGGGGGCGATGAGCAGTTCTTC	CAITGQGGDEQFF
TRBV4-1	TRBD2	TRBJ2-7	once	TGCGCCAGCAGCCAAGATACTAGCGCTACCATCGTTAGGCAGTACTTC	CASSQDTSATIVRQYF
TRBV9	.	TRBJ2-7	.	TGTGCCAGCAGCGTAGGAACCCTCGGGAGCTACGAGCAGTACTTC	CASSVGTLGSYEQYF
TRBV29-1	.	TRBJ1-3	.	TGCAGCGGGGCAGAACCGAGCTCTGGAAACACCATATATTTT	CSGAEPSSGNTIYF
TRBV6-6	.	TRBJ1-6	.	TGTGCCAGCAGTCAAACGGATTCACCCCTCCACTTT	CASSQTDSPLHF
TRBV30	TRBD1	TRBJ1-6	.	TGTGCCTGGAGTACGGACAGGGTTGTGAATAATTCACCCCTCCACTTT	CAWSTDRVVNNSPLHF
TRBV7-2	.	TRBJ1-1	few	TGTGCCAGCAGTTATCGGGTCAACACTGAAGCTTTCTTT	CASSYRVNTEAFF
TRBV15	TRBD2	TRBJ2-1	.	TGTGCCACCAGCAGATCCAGCGGGGGCGGCCACAATGAGCAGTTCTTC	CATSRSSGGGHNEQFF
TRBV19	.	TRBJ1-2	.	TGTGCCAGTAGTATAAACAGAGACTATGGCTACACCTTC	CASSINRDYGYTF
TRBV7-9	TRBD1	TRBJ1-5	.	TGTGCCAGCAGCGACACAGGGGGACCAGTCCATTTT	CASSDTGGPVHF
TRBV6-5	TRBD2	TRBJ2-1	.	TGTGCCAGCAGCCGGGACTACTCCAATGAGCAGTTCTTC	CASSRDYSNEQFF
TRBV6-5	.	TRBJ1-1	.	TGTGCCAGCAGTTACCGCGCCGGGAGCACTGAAGCTTTCTTT	CASSYRAGSTEAFF
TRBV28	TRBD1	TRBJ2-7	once	TGTGCCAGCAGTTCACCCGGACAGGGGGGCGAGCAGTACTTC	CASSSPGQGGEQYF
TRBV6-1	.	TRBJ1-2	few	TGTGCCAGCAGTGAAAAGGTGACAGGCAGCGGCTACACCTTC	CASSEKVTGSGYTF
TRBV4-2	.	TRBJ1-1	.	TGTGCCAGCAGCCAACAGGCACAGGCGCACACTGAAGCTTTCTTT	CASSQQAQAHTEAFF
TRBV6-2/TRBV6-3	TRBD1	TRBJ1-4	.	TGTGCCAGCAGTTATTCTATGAGGGACAGCCATAATGAAAAACTGTTTTTT	CASSYSMRDSHNEKLFF
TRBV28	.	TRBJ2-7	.	TGTGCCACCTTCCTCACAGGGTTAAGTGGCTACGAGCAGTACTTC	CATFLTGLSGYEQYF
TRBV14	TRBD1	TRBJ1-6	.	TGTGCCAGCAGTCGGACAGGGGCTCGTTCACCCCTCCACTTT	CASSRTGARSPLHF
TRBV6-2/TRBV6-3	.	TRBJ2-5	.	TGTGCCAGCAGTTACTTGACTGTCCAAGAGACCCAGTACTTC	CASSYLTVQETQYF
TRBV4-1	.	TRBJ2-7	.	TGCGCCAGCAGCCAAGGAGAGCACGTCCACGAGCAGTACTTC	CASSQGEHVHEQYF
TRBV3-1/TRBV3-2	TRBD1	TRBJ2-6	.	TGTGCCAGCAGCCAAGAAGGGACAGGGGGCGCTGGGGCCAACGTCCTGACTTTC	CASSQEGTGGAGANVLTF
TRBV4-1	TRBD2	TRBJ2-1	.	TGCGCCACCGGCAACTGGCTAGCGGAAATAAATGAGCAGTTCTTC	CATGNWLAEINEQFF
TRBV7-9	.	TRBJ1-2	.	TGTGCCAGCAGCTTAGATGCGGGGGGTACTGGCTACACCTTC	CASSLDAGGTGYTF
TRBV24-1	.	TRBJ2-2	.	TGTGCCACCAGGGGGTCAGGGACCGGGGAGCTGTTTTTT	CATRGSGTGELFF
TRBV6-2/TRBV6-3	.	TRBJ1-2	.	TGTGCCAGCAGTCGGGCCCAGGGTGGGTATGGCTACACCTTC	CASSRAQGGYGYTF
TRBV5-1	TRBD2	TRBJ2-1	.	TGCGCCAGCAGCTTGAGGGTCGGGATAGTGGGACTAGCGTTCGGAACTGAGCAGTTCTTC	CASSLRVGIVGLAFGTEQFF
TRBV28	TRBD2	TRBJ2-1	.	TGTGCCAGCACCCCCTTATTGGGGACTAGCGGGAGCTCCTACAATGAGCAGTTCTTC	CASTPLLGTSGSSYNEQFF
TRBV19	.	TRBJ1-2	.	TGTGCCAGTAGTATGACATTCTCCTATGGCTACACCTTC	CASSMTFSYGYTF
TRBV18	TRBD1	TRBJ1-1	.	TGTGCCAGCTCTTTAACAGGGGGCGTAGGGGGGAACACTGAAGCTTTCTTT	CASSLTGGVGGNTEAFF
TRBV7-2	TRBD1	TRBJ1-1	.	TGTGCCAGCAGCTTAGCAACAGGGGGAACTGAAGCTTTCTTT	CASSLATGGTEAFF
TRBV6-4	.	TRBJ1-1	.	TGTGCCAGCAGTGAACAGGGGAACACTGAAGCTTTCTTT	CASSEQGNTEAFF
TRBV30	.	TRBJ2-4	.	TGTGCCTGGAGTGAGGTCGAGGTCATGAACATTCAGTACTTC	CAWSEVEVMNIQYF
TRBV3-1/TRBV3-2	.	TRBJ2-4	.	TGTGCCAGCAGCCAAGATCTGGGCCAGACGATAGCCAAAAACATTCAGTACTTC	CASSQDLGQTIAKNIQYF
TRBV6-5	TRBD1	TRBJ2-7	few	TGTGCCAGCAGCGGGACAGGGGCCCACGAGCAGTACTTC	CASSGTGAHEQYF
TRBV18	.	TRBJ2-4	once	TGTGCCAGCTCCTCCCTTACCTTGGACAGTCGGAAAAACATTCAGTACTTC	CASSSLTLDSRKNIQYF
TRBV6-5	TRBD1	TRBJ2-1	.	TGTGCCAGCAGTCCCCGGGACAGGGCAGTCCATGAGCAGTTCTTC	CASSPRDRAVHEQFF
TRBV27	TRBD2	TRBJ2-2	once	TGTGCCAGCAGTTTATCCGGACTAGCGGGAGGGATCGGGGAGCTGTTTTTT	CASSLSGLAGGIGELFF
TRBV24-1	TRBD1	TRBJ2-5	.	TGTGCCACCAGCGGTCCAGGGGGCGCAGGGGAGACCCAGTACTTC	CATSGPGGAGETQYF
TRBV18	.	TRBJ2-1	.	TGTGCCAGCTCCCCGGTCGTACAGCCTAATGAGCAGTTCTTC	CASSPVVQPNEQFF
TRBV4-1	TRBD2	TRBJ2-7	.	TGCGCCAGCAGCCAAGAACAGCGGGAGGCTATCTACGAGCAGTACTTC	CASSQEQREAIYEQYF